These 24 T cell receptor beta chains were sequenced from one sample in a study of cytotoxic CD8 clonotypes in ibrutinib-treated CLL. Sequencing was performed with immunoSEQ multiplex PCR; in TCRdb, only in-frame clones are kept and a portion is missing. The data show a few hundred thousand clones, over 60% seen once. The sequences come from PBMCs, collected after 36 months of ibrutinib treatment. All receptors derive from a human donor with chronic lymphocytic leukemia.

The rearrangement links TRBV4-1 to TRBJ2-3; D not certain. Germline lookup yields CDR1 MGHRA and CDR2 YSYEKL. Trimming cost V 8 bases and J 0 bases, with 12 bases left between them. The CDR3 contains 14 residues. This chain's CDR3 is CASRWDTSTDTQYF. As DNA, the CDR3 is TGCGCCAGCCGATGGGATACTAGCACAGATACGCAGTATTTT.

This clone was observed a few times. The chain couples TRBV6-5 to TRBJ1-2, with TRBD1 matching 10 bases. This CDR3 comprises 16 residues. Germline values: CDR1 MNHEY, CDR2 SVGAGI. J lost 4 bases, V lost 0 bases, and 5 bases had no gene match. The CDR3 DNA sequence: TGTGCCAGCAGTTACTCCAGACAGGGGGCATCCTATGGCTACACCTTC. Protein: CASSYSRQGASYGYTF.

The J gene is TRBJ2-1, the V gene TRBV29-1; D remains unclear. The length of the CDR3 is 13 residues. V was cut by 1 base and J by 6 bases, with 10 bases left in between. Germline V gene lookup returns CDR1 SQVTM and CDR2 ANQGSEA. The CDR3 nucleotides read TGCAGCGTTGAAGGGTCCGGGTTCAATGAGCAGTTCTTC. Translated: CSVEGSGFNEQFF.

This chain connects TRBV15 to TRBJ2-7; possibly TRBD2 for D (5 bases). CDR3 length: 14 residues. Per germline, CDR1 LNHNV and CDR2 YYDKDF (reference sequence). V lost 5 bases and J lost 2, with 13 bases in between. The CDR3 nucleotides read TGTGCCACCAGCCACGGCGGGCAGGCCTACGAGCAGTACTTC. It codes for CATSHGGQAYEQYF.

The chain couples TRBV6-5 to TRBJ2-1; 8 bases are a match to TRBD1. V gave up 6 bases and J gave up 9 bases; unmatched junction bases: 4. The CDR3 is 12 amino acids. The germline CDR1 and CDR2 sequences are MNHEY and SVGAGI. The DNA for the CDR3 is TGTGCCAGCAGCGGGACAGGATCTGAGCAGTTCTTC. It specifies CASSGTGSEQFF.

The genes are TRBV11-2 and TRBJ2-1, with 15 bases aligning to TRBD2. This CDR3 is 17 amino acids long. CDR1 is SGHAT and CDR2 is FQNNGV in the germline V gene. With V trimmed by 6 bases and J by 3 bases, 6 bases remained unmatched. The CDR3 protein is CASRKGTSGRIYNEQFF. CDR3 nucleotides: TGTGCCAGCAGAAAGGGGACTAGCGGGAGGATCTACAATGAGCAGTTCTTC.

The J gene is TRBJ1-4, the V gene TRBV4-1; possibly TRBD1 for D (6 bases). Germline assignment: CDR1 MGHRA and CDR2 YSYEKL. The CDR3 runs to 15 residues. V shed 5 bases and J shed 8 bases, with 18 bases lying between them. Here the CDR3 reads CASSYREGWSEKLFF. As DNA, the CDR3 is TGCGCCAGCAGCTACAGGGAAGGATGGTCGGAAAAACTGTTTTTT.

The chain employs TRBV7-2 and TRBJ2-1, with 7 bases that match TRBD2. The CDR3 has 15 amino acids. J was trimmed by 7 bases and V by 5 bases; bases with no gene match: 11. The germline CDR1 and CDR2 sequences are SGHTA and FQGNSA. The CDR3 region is CASSATSAVGNEQFF. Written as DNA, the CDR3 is TGTGCCAGCAGCGCCACTAGCGCAGTTGGGAATGAGCAGTTCTTC.

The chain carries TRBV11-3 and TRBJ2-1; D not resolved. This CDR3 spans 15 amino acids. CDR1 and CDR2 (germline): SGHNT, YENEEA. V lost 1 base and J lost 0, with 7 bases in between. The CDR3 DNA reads TGTGCCAGCAGCTTAGGTCGACCCTCCTACAATGAGCAGTTCTTC. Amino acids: CASSLGRPSYNEQFF.

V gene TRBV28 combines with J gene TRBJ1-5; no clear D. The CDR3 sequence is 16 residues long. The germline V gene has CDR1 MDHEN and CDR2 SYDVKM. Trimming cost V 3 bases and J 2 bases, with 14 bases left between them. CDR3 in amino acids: CASSLVMGKGNQPQHF. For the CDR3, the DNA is TGTGCCAGCAGTTTGGTCATGGGCAAGGGCAATCAGCCCCAGCATTTT.

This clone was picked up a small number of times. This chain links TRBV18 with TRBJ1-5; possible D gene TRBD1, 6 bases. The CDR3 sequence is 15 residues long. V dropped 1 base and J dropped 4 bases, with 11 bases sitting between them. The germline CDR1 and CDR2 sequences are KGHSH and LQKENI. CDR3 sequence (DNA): TGTGCCAGCTCACCACAGGGGGACGGGAATCAGCCCCAGCATTTT. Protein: CASSPQGDGNQPQHF.

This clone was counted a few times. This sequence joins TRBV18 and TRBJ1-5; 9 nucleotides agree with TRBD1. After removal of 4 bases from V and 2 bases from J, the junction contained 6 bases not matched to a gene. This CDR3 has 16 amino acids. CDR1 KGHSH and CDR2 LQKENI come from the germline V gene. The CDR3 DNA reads TGTGCCAGCTCACACGGGACAGGGTTTGGCAATCAGCCCCAGCATTTT. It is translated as CASSHGTGFGNQPQHF.

CDR3 DNA sequence: TGTGCCAGCAAGGACAGGGGGCGACTGGGTTCTGGGGCCAACGTCCTGACTTTC. It specifies CASKDRGRLGSGANVLTF. The chain has TRBV27 and TRBJ2-6, with 11 positions matching TRBD1. Germline CDR1 MNHEY, CDR2 SMNVEV (reference sequence). V trimming: 7 bases; J trimming: 1 base; junction bases outside the gene matches: 9. The CDR3 has 18 residues.

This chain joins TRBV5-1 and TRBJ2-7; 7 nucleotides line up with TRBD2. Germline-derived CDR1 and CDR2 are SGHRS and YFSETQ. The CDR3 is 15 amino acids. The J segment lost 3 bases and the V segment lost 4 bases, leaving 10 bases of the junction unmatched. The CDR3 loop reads CASSPPGGSIYEQYF. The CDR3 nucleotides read TGCGCCAGCAGCCCCCCGGGAGGCTCCATCTACGAGCAGTACTTC.

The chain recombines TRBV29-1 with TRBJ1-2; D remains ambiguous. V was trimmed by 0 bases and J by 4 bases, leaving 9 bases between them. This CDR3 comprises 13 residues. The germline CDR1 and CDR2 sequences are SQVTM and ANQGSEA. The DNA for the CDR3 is TGCAGCGTTGAAGATCCACGGGTCTATGGCTACACCTTC. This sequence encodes CSVEDPRVYGYTF.

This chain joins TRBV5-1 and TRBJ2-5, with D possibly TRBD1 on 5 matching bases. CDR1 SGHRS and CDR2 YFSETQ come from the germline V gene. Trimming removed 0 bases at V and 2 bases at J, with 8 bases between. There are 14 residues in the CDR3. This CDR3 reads CASSLGQGQETQYF. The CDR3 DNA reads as TGCGCCAGCAGCTTGGGCCAGGGTCAAGAGACCCAGTACTTC.

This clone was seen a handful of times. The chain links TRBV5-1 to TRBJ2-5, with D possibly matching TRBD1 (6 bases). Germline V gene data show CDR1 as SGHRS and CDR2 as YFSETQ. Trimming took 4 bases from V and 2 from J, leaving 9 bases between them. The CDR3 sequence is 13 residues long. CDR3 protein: CASSRQEQETQYF. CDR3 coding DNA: TGCGCCAGCAGCCGACAGGAACAAGAGACCCAGTACTTC.

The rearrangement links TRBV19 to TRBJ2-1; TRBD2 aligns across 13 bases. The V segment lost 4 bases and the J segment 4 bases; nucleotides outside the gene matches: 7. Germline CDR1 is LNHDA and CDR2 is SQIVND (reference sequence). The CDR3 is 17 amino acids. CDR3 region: CASSRTSGGGTYNEQFF. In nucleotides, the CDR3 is TGTGCCAGTAGTAGGACTAGCGGGGGAGGAACTTACAATGAGCAGTTCTTC.

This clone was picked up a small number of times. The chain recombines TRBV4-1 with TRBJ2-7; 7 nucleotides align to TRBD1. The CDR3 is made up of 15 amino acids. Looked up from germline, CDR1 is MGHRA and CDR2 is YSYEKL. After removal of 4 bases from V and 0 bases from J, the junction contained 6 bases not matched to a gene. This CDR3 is CASSPWDSSSYEQYF. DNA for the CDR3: TGCGCCAGCAGCCCGTGGGACAGTAGCTCCTACGAGCAGTACTTC.

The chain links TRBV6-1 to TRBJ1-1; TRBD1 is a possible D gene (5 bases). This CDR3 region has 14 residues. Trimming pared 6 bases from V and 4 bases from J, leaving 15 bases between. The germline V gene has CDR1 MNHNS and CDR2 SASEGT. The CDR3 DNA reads TGTGCCAGCAGCCCAAGGGGACCAGGCACTGAAGCTTTCTTT. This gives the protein CASSPRGPGTEAFF.

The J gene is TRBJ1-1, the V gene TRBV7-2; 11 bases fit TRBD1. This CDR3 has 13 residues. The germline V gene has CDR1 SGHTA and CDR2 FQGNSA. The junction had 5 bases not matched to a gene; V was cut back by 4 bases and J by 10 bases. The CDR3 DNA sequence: TGTGCCAGCAGCTCCGGACAGGGGGCTGGAGCTTTCTTT. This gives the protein CASSSGQGAGAFF. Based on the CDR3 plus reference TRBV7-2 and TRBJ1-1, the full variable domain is GAGVSQSPSNKVTEKGKDVELRCDPISGHTALYWYRQSLGQGLEFLIYFQGNSAPDKSGLPSDRFSAERTGGSVSTLTIQRTQQEDSAVYLCASSSGQGAGAFFGQGTRLTVV.

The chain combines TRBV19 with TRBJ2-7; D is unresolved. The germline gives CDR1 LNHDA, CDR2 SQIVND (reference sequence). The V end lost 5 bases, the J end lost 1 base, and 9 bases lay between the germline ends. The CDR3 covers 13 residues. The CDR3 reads CASSRRQSYEQYF. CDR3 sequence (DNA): TGTGCCAGTAGTCGGCGACAATCCTACGAGCAGTACTTC.

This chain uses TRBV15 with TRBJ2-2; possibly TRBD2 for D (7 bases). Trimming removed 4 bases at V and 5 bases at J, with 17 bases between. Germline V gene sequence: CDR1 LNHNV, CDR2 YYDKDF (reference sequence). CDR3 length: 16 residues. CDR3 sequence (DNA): TGTGCCACCAGCAAAGAAGGCGGGGGCGTGACCGGGGAGCTGTTTTTT. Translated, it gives CATSKEGGGVTGELFF.

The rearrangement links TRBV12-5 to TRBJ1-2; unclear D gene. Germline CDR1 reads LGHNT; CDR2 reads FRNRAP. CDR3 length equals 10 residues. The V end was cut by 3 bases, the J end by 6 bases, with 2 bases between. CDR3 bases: TGTGCTAGTGGTTTAAATGGCTACACCTTC. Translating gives CASGLNGYTF.